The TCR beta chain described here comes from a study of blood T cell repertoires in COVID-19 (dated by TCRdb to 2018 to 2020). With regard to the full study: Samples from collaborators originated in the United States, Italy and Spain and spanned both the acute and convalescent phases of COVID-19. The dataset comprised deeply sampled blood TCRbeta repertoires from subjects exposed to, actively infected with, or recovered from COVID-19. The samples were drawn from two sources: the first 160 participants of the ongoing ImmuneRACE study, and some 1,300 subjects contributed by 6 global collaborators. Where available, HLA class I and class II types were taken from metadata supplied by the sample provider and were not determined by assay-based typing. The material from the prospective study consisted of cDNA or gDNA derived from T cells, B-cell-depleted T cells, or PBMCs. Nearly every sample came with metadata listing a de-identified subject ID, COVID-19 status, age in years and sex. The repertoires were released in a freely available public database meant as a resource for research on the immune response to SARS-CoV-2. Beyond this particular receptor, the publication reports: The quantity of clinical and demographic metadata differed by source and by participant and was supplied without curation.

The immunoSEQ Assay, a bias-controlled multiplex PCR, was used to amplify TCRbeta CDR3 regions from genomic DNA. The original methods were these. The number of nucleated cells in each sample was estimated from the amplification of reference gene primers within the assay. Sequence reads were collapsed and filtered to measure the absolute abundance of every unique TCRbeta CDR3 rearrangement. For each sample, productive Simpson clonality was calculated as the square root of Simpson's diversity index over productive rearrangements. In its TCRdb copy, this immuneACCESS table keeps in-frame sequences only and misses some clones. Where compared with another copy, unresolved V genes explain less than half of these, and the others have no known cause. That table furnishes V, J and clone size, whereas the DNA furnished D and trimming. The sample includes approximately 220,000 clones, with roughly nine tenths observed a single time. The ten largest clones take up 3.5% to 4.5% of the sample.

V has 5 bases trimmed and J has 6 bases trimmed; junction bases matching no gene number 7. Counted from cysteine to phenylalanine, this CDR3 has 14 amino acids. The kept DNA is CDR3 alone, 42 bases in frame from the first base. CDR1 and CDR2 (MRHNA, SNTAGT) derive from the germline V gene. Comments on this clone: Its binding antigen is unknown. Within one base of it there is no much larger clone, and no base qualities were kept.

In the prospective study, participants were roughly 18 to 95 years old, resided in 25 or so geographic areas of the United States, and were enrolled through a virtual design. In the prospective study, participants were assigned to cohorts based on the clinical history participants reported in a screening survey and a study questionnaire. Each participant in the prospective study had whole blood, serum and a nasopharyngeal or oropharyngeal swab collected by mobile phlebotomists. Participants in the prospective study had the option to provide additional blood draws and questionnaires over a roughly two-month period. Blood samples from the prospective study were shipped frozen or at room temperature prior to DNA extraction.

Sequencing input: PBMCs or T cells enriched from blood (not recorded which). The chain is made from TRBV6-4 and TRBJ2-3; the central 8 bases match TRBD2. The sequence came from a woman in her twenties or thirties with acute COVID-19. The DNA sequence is TGTGCCAGCAGTCCTCGGGGGGGCGTCGATACGCAGTATTTT. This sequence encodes CASSPRGGVDTQYF.